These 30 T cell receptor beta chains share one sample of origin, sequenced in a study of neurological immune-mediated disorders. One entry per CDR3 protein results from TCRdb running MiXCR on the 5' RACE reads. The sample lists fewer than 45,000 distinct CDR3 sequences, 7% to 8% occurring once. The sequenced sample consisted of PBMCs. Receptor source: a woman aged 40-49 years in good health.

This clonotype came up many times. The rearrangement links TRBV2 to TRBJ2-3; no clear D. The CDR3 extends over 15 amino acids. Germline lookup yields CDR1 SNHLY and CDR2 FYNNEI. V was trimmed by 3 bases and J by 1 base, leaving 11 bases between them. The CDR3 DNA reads TGTGCCAGCAGTGAGGGCAATCTGGGCACAGATACGCAGTATTTT. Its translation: CASSEGNLGTDTQYF.

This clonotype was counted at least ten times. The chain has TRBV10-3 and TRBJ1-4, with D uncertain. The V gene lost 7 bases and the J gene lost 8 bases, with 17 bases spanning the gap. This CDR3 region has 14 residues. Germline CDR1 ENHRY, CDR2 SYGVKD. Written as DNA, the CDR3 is TGTGCCATCAAGGGTGCTTCGCCGAGGGAAAAACTGTTTTTT. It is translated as CAIKGASPREKLFF.

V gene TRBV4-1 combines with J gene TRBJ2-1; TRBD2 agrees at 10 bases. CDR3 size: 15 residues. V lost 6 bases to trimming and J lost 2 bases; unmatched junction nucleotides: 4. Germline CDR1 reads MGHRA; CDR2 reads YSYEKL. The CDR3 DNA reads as TGCGCCAGCAGTCTAGCGGGGGTGACCTACAATGAGCAGTTCTTC. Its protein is CASSLAGVTYNEQFF.

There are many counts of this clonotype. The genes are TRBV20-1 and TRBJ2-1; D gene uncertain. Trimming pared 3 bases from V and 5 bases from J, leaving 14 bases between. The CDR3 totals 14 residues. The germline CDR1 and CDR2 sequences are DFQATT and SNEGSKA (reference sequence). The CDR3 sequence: CSASWGSGNNEQFF. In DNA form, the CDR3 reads TGCAGTGCTAGCTGGGGAAGTGGCAACAATGAGCAGTTCTTC.

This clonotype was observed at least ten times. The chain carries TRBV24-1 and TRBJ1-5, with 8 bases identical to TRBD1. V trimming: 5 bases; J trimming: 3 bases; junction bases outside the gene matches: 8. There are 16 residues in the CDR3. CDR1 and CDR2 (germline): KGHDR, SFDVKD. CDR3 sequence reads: CATSAADRGYNQPQHF. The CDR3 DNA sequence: TGTGCCACCAGTGCCGCCGACAGGGGATACAATCAGCCCCAGCATTTT.

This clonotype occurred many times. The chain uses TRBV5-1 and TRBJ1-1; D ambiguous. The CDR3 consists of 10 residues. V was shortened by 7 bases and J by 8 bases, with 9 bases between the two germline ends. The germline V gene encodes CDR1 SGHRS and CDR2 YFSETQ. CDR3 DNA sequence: TGCGCCAGCCGAGGCCGGGAAGCTTTCTTT. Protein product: CASRGREAFF. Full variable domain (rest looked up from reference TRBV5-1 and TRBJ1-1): KAGVTQTPRYLIKTRGQQVTLSCSPISGHRSVSWYQQTPGQGLQFLFEYFSETQRNKGNFPGRFSGRQFSNSRSEMNVSTLELGDSALYLCASRGREAFFGQGTRLTVV.

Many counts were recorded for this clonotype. The CDR3 protein is CASSASDRVLYEQYF. Here the CDR3 DNA reads TGTGCCAGCAGTGCCTCCGATAGGGTTCTATACGAGCAGTACTTC. V gene TRBV12-3 or TRBV12-4 combines with J gene TRBJ2-7; D uncertain. CDR3 length: 15 amino acids. V was cut by 5 bases and J by 4 bases, with 18 bases left in between.

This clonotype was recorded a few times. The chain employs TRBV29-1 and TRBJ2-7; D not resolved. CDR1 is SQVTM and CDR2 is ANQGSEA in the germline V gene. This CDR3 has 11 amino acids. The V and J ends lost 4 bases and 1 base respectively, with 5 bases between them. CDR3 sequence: CSVVVSYEQYF. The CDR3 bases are TGCAGCGTTGTAGTATCCTACGAGCAGTACTTC.

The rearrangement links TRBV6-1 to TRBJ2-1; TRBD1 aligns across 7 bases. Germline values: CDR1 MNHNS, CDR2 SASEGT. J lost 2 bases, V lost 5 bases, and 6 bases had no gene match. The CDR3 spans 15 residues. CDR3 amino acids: CASSTLGTAYNEQFF. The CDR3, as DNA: TGTGCCAGCAGTACCCTCGGGACAGCCTACAATGAGCAGTTCTTC.

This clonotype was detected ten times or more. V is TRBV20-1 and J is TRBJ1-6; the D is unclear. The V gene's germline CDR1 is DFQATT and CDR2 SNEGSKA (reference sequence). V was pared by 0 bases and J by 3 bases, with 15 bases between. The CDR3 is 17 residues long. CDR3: CSARDLAVQHYNSPLHF. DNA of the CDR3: TGCAGTGCTAGAGATCTCGCGGTACAGCACTATAATTCACCCCTCCACTTT.

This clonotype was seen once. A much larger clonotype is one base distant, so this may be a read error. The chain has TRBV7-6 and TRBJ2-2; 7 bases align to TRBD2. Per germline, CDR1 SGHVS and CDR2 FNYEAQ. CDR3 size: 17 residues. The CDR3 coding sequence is TGTGTCAGCAGCTTAGCCTTACAGATAGCGGGTCGCGGGGAGCTGTTTTTT. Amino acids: CVSSLALQIAGRGELFF. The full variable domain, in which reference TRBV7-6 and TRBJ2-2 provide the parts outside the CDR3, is GAGVSQSPRYKVTKRGQDVALRCDPISGHVSLYWYRQALGQGPEFLTYFNYEAQQDKSGLPNDRFSAERPEGSISTLTIQRTEQRDSAMYRCVSSLALQIAGRGELFFGEGSRLTVL.

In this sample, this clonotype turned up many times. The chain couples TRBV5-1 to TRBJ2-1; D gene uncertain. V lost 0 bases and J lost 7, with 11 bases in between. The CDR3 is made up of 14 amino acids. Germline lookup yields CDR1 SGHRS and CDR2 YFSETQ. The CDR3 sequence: CASSLVAAWNEQFF. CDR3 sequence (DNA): TGCGCCAGCAGCTTGGTGGCAGCTTGGAATGAGCAGTTCTTC.

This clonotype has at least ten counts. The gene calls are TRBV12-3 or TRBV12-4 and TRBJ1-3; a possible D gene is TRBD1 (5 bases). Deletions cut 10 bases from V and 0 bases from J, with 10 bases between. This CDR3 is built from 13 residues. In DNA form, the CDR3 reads TGTGCCACCACAGGCAGCTCTGGAAACACCATATATTTT. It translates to CATTGSSGNTIYF.

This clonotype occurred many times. In nucleotides, the CDR3 is TGTGCCAGCAGTTTAGCGTTCGCGAACACCGGGGAGCTGTTTTTT. It is translated as CASSLAFANTGELFF. The rearrangement links TRBV12-3 or TRBV12-4 to TRBJ2-2; D remains ambiguous. CDR3 size: 15 residues. Trimming removed 0 bases from V and 0 bases from J, with 5 bases in between.

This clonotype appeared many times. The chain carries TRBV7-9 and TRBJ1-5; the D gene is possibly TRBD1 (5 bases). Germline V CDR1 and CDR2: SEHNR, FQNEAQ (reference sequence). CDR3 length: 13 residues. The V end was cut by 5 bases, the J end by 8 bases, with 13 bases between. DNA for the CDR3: TGTGCCAGCAGCCGTGCCCGGGGGGAGCCCCAGCATTTT. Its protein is CASSRARGEPQHF.

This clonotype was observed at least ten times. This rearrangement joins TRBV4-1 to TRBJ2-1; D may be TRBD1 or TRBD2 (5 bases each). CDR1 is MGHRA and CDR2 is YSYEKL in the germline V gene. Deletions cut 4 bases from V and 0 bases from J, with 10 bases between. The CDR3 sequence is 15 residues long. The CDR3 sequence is CASSPRGDSYNEQFF. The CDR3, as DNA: TGCGCCAGCAGCCCCCGAGGGGACTCCTACAATGAGCAGTTCTTC.

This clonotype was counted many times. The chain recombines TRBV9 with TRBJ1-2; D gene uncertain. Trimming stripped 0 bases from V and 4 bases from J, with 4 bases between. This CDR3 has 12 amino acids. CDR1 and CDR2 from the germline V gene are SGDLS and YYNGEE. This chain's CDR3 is CASSVVSYGYTF. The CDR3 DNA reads TGTGCCAGCAGCGTAGTCTCCTATGGCTACACCTTC.

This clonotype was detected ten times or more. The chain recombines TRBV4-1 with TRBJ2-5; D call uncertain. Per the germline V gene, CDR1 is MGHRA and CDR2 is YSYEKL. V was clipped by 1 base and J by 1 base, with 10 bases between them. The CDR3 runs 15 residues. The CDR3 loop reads CASSQGVSPQETQYF. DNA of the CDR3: TGCGCCAGCAGCCAAGGCGTCTCACCCCAAGAGACCCAGTACTTC.

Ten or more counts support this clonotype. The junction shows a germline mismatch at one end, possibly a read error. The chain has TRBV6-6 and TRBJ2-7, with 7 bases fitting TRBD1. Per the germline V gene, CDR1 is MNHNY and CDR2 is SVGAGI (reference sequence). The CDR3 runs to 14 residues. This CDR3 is CAISDPGQNHEQYF. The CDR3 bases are TGTGCCATCAGTGACCCGGGACAGAACCACGAGCAGTACTTC.

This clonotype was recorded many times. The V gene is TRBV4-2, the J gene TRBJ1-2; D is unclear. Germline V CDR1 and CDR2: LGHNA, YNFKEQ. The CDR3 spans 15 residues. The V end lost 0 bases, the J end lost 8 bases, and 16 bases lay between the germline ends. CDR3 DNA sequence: TGTGCCAGCAGCCAAGATAGACCCGATATTGAGGGCTACACCTTC. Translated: CASSQDRPDIEGYTF.

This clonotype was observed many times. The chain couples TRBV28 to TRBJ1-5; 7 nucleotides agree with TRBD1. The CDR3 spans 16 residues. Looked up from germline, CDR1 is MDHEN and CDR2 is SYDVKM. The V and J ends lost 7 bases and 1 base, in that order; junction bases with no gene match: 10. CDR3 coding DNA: TGTGCCAGCAAGCTGACAGGGAGGGTGAGCAATCAGCCCCAGCATTTT. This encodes CASKLTGRVSNQPQHF.

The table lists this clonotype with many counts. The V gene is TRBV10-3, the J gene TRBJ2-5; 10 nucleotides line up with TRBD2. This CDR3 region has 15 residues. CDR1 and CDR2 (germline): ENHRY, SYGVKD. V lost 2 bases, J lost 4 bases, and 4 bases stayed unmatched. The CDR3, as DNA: TGTGCCATCAGTGAGGACATAGCGGGGGGAGAGACCCAGTACTTC. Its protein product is CAISEDIAGGETQYF.

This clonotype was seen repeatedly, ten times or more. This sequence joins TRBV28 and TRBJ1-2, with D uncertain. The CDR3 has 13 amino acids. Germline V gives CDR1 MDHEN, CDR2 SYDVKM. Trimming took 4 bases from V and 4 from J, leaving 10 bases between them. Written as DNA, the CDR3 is TGTGCCAGCAGTTCCCCCACGGGCTATGGCTACACCTTC. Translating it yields CASSSPTGYGYTF.

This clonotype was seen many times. Here the CDR3 reads CASSSYVAGRGETQYF. Written as DNA, the CDR3 is TGTGCCAGCAGCTCATACGTAGCGGGGCGGGGGGAGACCCAGTACTTC. The chain employs TRBV7-8 and TRBJ2-5, with 8 bases aligning to TRBD2. Germline CDR1 SGHVS, CDR2 FQNEAQ. The CDR3 is 16 residues long. The V segment lost 4 bases and the J segment 5 bases; nucleotides outside the gene matches: 12.

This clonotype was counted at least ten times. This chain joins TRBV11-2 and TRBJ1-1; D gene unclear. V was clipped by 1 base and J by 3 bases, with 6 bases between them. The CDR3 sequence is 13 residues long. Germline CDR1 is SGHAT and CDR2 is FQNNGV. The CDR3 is CASSLGEYTEAFF. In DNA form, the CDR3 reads TGTGCCAGCAGCTTAGGGGAGTACACTGAAGCTTTCTTT.

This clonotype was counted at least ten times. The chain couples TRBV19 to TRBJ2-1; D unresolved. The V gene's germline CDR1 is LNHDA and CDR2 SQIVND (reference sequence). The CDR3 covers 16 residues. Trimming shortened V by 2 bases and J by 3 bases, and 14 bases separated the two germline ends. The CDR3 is CASSIIPRRGYNEQFF. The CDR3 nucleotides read TGTGCCAGTAGTATAATCCCCAGGCGCGGCTACAATGAGCAGTTCTTC.

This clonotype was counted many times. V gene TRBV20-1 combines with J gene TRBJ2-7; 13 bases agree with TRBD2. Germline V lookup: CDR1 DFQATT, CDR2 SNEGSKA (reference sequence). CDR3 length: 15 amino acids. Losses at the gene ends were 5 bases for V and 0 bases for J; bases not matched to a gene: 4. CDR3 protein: CSALGLAGPSYEQYF. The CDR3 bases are TGCAGTGCTCTGGGACTAGCGGGGCCCTCCTACGAGCAGTACTTC.

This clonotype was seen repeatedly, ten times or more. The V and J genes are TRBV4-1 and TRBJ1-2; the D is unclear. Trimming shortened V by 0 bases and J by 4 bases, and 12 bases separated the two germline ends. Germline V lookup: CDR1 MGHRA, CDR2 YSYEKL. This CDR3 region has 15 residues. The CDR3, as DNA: TGCGCCAGCAGCCAAGATACATCATCCTTCTATGGCTACACCTTC. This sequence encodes CASSQDTSSFYGYTF.

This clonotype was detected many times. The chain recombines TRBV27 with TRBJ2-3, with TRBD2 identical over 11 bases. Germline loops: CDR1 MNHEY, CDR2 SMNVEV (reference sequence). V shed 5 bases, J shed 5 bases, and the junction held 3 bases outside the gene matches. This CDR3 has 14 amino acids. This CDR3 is CASSLGTSGDTQYF. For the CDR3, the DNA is TGTGCCAGCAGTCTAGGGACTAGCGGAGATACGCAGTATTTT.

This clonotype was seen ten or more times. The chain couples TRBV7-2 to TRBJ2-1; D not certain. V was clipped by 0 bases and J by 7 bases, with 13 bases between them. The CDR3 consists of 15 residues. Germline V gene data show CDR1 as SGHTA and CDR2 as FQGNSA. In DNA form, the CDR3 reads TGTGCCAGCAGCTTAGCGTCTTTTGTGGGGAATGAGCAGTTCTTC. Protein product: CASSLASFVGNEQFF.